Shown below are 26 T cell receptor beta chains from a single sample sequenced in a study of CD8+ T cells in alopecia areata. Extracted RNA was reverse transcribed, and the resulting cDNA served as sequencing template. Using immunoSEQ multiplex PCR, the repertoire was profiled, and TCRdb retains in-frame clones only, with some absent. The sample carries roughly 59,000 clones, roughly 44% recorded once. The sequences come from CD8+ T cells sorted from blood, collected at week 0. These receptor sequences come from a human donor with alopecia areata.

The CDR3 protein is CASSYSTGYNEQFF. CDR3 nucleotides: TGTGCCAGCAGTTACTCGACGGGGTACAATGAGCAGTTCTTC. The chain recombines TRBV6-5 with TRBJ2-1; perhaps TRBD2 as D (5 bases). The CDR3 totals 14 residues. Trimming left V 0 bases short and J 4 bases short, with 7 bases between. Per germline, CDR1 MNHEY and CDR2 SVGAGI.

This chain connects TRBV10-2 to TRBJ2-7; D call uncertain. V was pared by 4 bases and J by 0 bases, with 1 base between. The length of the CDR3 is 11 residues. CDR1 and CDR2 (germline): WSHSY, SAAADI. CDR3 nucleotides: TGCGCCAGCAGTGTCTCCTACGAGCAGTACTTC. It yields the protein CASSVSYEQYF.

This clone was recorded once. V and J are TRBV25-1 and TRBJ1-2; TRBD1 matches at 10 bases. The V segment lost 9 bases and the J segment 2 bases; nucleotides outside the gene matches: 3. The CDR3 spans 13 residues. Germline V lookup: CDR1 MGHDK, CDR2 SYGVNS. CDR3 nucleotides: TGTGCCAGTCTGGACAGGGGGAACTATGGCTACACCTTC. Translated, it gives CASLDRGNYGYTF.

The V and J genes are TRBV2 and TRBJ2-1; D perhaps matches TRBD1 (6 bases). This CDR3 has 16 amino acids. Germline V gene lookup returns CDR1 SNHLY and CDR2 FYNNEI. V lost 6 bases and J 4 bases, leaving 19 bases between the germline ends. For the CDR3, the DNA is TGTGCCAGCAGGGACAGACGCCTGAACTTTTACAATGAGCAGTTCTTC. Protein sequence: CASRDRRLNFYNEQFF.

CDR3 in DNA: TGTGCGGGAGGGAAGAGCTCTGGGGCCAACGTCCTGACTTTC. It specifies CAGGKSSGANVLTF. The chain is built from TRBV30 and TRBJ2-6; 7 nucleotides agree with TRBD2. The CDR3 length is 14 residues. CDR1 GTSNPN and CDR2 SVGIG come from the germline V gene (reference sequence).

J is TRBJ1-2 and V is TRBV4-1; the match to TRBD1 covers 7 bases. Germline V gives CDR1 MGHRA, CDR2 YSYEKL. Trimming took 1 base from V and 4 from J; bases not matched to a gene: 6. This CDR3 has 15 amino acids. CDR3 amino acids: CASSQGQGGGYGYTF. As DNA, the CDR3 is TGCGCCAGCAGCCAAGGACAGGGAGGCGGCTATGGCTACACCTTC.

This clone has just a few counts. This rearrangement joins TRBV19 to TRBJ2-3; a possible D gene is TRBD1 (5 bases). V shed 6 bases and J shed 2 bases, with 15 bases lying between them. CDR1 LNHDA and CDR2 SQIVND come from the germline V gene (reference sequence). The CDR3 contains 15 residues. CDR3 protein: CASSPFRGSTDTQYF. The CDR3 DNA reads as TGTGCCAGTAGCCCATTTAGGGGATCCACAGATACGCAGTATTTT.

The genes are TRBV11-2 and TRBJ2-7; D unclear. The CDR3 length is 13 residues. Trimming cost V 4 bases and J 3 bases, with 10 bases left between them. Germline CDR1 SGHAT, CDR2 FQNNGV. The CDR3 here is CASSSGRYYEQYF. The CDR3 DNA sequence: TGTGCCAGCAGCTCGGGCCGGTACTACGAGCAGTACTTC.

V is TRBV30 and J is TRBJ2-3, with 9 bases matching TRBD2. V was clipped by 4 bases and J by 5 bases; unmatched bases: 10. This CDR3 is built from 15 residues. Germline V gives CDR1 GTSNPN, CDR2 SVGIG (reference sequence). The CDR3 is CAWMHVAGVLDTQYF. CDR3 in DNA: TGTGCCTGGATGCATGTAGCGGGAGTGCTAGATACGCAGTATTTT.

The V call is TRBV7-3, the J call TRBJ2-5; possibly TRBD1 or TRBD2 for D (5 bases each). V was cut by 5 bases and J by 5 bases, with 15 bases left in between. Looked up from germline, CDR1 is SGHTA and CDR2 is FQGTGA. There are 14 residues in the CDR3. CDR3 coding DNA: TGTGCCAGCAGCCCAACGAGGGGTGGGGAGACCCAGTACTTC. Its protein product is CASSPTRGGETQYF.

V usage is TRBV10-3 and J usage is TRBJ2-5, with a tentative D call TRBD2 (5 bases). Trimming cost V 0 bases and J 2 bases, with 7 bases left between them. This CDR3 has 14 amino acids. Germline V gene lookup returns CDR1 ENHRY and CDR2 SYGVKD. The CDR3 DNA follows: TGTGCCATCAGTGAGTCACGGGGACAAGAGACCCAGTACTTC. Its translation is CAISESRGQETQYF.

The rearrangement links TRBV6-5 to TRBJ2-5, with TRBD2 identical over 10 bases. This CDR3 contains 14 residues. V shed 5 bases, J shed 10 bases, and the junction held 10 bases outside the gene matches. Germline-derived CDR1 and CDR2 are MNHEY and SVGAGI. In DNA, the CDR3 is TGTGCCAGCAGTCTAGCGGGAGAGCCTGGGGACCAGTACTTC. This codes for CASSLAGEPGDQYF.

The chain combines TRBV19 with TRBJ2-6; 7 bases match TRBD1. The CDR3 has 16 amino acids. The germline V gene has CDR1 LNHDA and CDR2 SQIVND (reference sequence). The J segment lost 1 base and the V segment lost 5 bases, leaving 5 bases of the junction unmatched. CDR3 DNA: TGTGCCAGTAGTCCGCCGACAGGGTCTGGGGCCAACGTCCTGACTTTC. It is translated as CASSPPTGSGANVLTF. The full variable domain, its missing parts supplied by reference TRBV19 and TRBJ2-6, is DGGITQSPKYLFRKEGQNVTLSCEQNLNHDAMYWYRQDPGQGLRLIYYSQIVNDFQKGDIAEGYSVSREKKESFPLTVTSAQKNPTAFYLCASSPPTGSGANVLTFGAGSRLTVL.

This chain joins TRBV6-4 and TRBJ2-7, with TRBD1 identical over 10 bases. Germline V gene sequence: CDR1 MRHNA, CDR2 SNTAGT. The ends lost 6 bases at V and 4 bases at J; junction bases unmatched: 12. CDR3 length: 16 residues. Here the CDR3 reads CASRDLSGTGDYEQYF. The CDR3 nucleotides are TGTGCCAGCAGGGACCTTTCCGGGACAGGGGATTACGAGCAGTACTTC.

The CDR3 nucleotides read TGTGCCAGCACCGAGACAGGGGGGAACACCATATATTTT. Protein: CASTETGGNTIYF. This rearrangement joins TRBV9 to TRBJ1-3; TRBD1 matches 9 bases. Trimming cost V 6 bases and J 7 bases; bases outside gene matches: 5. CDR1 is SGDLS, CDR2 YYNGEE, per germline. The CDR3 loop spans 13 amino acids.

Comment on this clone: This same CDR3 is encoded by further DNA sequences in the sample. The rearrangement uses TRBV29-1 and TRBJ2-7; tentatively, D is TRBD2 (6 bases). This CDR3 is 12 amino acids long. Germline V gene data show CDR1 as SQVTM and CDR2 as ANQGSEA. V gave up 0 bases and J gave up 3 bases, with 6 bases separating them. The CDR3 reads CSVEEGGYEQYF. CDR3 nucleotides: TGCAGCGTTGAAGAGGGAGGCTACGAGCAGTACTTC.

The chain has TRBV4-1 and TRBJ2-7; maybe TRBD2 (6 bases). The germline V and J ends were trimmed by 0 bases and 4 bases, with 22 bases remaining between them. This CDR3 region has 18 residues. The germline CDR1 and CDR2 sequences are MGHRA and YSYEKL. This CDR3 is CASSQDNSGPRRSYEQYF. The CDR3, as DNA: TGCGCCAGCAGCCAAGATAATAGCGGTCCCCGCAGATCTTACGAGCAGTACTTC.

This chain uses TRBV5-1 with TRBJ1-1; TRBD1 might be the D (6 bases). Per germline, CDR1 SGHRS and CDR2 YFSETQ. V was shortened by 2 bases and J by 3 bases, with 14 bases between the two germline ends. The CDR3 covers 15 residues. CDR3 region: CASSFRGARDTEAFF. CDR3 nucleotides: TGCGCCAGCAGCTTTAGGGGGGCGCGGGACACTGAAGCTTTCTTT.

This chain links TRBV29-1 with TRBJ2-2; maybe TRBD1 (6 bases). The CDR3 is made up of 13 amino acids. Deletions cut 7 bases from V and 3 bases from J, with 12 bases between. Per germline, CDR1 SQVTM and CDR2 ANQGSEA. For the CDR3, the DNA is TGCAGCGGCAGGGACACCTACACCGGGGAGCTGTTTTTT. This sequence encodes CSGRDTYTGELFF.

The chain's CDR3 is CSVEPRDSYGYTF. Here the CDR3 DNA reads TGCAGCGTTGAACCTCGGGACTCATATGGCTACACCTTC. The rearrangement uses TRBV29-1 and TRBJ1-2; D possibly corresponds to TRBD1 (5 bases). Germline V gives CDR1 SQVTM, CDR2 ANQGSEA. V shed 2 bases and J shed 5 bases, with 12 bases lying between them. This CDR3 comprises 13 residues.

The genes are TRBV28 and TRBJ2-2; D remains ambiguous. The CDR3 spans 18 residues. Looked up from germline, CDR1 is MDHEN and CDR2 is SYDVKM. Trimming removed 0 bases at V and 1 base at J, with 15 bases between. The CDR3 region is CASSLWLVGLMNTGELFF. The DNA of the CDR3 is TGTGCCAGCAGTTTATGGCTAGTAGGGTTAATGAACACCGGGGAGCTGTTTTTT.

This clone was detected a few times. CDR3 bases: TGTGCCAGCAGTTATAGTTATCGGGAGTTCGGCAATGAGCAGTTCTTC. Translating gives CASSYSYREFGNEQFF. J is TRBJ2-1 and V is TRBV6-5; possible D gene TRBD2, 6 bases. Germline assignment: CDR1 MNHEY and CDR2 SVGAGI. V was clipped by 3 bases and J by 6 bases, with 18 bases between them. The CDR3 runs to 16 residues.

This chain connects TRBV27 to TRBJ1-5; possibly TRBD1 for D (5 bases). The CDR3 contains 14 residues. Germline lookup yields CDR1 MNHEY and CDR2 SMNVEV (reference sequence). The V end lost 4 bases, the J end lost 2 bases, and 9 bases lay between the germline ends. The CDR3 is CASSSRGGNQPQHF. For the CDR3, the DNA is TGTGCCAGCAGTTCCAGAGGGGGCAATCAGCCCCAGCATTTT.

CDR3 loop: CASSLLQGLREKLFF. Here the CDR3 DNA reads TGTGCCAGCAGCTTACTCCAGGGGTTGAGAGAAAAACTGTTTTTT. J is TRBJ1-4 and V is TRBV7-6, with D tentatively TRBD1 (6 bases). The CDR3 is 15 amino acids. Trimming removed 2 bases at V and 8 bases at J, with 15 bases between. Germline V gene lookup returns CDR1 SGHVS and CDR2 FNYEAQ.

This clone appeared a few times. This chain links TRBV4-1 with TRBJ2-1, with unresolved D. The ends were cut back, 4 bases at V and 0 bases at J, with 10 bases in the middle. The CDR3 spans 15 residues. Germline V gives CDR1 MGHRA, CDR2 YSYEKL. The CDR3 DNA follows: TGCGCCAGCAGCCCCCGGAGAGCCTCCTACAATGAGCAGTTCTTC. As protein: CASSPRRASYNEQFF.

CDR3 coding DNA: TGTGCCAGCAGCTTAATCGACGAGCAGTACTTC. This codes for CASSLIDEQYF. The chain has TRBV7-9 and TRBJ2-7; D unresolved. Trimming pared 2 bases from V and 5 bases from J, leaving 4 bases between. The CDR3 runs to 11 residues. Germline V gene lookup returns CDR1 SEHNR and CDR2 FQNEAQ (reference sequence).